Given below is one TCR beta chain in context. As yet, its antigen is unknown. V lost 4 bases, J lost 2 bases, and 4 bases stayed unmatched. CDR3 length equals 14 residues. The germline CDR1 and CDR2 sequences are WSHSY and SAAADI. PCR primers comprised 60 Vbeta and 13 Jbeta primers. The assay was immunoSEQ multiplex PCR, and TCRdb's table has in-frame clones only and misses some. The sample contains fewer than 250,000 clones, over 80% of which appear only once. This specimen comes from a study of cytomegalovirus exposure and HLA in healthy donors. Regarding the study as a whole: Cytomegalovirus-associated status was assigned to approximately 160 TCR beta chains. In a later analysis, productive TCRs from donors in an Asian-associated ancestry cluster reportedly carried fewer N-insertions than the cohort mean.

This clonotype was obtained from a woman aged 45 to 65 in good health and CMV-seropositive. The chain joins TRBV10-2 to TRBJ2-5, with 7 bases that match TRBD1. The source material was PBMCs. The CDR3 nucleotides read TGCGCCAGCAGTGGGACAGGCCATCAAGAGACCCAGTACTTC. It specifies CASSGTGHQETQYF.